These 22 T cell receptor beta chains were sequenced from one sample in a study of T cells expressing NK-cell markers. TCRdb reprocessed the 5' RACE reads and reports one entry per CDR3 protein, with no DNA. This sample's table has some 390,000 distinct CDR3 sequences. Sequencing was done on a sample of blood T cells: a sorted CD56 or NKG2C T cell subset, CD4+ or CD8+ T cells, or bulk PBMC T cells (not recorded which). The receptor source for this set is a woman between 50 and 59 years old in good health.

The CDR3: CASSLDGGLLNTEAFF. The chain joins TRBV12-3 or TRBV12-4 to TRBJ1-1; TCRdb names TRBD1, which stays unverified in the absence of DNA. CDR3 length: 16 amino acids.

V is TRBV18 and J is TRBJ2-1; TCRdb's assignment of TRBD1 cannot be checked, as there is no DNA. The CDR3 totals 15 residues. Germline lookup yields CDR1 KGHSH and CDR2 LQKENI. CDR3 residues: CASSPPGGTGFEQFF.

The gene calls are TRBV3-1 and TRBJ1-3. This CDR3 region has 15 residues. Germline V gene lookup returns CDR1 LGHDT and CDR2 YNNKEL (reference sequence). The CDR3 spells CASSHLPFGGNTIYF.

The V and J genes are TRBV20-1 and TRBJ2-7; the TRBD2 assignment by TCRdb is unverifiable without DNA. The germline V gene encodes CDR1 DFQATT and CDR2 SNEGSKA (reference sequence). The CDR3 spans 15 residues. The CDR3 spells CSASRVLAGKDEQYF.

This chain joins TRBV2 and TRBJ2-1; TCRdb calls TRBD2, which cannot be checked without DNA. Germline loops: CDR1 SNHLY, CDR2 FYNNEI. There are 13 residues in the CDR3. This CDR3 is CASSLERENEQFF.

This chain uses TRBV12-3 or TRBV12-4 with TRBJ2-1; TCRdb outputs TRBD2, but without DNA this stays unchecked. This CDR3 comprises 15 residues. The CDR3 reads CASSFKRLLNNEQFF.

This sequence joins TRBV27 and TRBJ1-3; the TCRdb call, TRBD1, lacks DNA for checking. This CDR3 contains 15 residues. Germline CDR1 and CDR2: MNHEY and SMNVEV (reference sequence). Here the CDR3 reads CASSSGTWTGNTIYF.

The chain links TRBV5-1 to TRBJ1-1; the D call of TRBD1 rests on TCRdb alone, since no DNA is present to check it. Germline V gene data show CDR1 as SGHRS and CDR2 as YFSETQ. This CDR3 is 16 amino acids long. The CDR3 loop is CASSFRDSQMNTEAFF. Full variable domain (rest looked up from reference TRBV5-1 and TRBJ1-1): KAGVTQTPRYLIKTRGQQVTLSCSPISGHRSVSWYQQTPGQGLQFLFEYFSETQRNKGNFPGRFSGRQFSNSRSEMNVSTLELGDSALYLCASSFRDSQMNTEAFFGQGTRLTVV.

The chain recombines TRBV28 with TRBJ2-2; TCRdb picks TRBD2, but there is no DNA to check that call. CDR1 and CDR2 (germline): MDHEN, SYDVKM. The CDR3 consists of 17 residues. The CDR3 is CASLGLAGGTNTGELFF.

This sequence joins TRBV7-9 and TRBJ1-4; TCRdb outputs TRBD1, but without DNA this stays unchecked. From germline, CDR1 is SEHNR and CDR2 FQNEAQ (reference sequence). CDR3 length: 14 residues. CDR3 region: CASSGGTLSGKLFF.

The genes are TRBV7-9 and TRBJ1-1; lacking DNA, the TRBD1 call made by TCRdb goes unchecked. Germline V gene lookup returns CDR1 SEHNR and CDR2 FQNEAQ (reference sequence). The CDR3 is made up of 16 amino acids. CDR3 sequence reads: CASSLTTGIIYTEAFF.

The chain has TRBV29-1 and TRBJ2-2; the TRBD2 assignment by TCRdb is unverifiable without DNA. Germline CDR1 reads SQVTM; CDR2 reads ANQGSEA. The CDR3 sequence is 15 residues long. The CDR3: CSVQESGANTGELFF.

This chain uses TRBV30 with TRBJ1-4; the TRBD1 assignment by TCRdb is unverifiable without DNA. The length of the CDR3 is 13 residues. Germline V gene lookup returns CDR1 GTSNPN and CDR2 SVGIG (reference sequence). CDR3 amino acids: CACSGGFNEKLFF.

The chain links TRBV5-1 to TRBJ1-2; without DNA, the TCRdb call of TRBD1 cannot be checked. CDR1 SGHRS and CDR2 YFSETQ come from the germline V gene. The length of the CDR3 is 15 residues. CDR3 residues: CASRPGQGLPYGYTF.

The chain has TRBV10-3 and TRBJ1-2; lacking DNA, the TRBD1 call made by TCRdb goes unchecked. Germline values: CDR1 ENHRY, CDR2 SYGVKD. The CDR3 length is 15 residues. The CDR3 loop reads CAISNSGTSENGYTF.

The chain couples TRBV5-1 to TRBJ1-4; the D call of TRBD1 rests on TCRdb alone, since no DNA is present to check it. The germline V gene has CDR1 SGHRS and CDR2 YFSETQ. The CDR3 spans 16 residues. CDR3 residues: CASSRTGVERNEKLFF. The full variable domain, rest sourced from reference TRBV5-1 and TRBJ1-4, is KAGVTQTPRYLIKTRGQQVTLSCSPISGHRSVSWYQQTPGQGLQFLFEYFSETQRNKGNFPGRFSGRQFSNSRSEMNVSTLELGDSALYLCASSRTGVERNEKLFFGSGTQLSVL.

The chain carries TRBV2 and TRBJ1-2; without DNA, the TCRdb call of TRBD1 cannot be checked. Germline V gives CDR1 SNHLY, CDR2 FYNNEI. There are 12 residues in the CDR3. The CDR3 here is CASTRDGGGYTF.

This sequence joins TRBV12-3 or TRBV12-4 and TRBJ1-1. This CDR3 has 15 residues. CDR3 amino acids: CASSPSTGPNTEAFF.

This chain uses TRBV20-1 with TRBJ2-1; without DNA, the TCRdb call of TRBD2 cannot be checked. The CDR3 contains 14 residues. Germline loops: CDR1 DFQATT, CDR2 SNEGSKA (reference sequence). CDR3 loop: CSASKAGASDEQFF.

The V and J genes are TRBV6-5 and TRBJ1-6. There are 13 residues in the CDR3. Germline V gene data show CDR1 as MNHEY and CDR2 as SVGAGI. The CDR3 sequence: CASRDGSNSPLHF.

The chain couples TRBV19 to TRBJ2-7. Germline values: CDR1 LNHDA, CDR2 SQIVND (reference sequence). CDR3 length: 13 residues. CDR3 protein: CASSYQKTYEQYF.

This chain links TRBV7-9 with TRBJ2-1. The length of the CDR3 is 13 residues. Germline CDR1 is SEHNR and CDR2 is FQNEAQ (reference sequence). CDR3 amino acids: CASSLAFRNEQFF.